The rows below give T cell receptor beta chains drawn from one sample of a study of regulatory T cells in long-lasting Graves disease. One entry per CDR3 protein results from TCRdb running MiXCR on the multiplex PCR reads. The table records approximately 560,000 distinct CDR3 sequences, 15% to 20% of them present only once. Another study also made use of these data, one on T cells in Graves' hyperthyroidism and ophthalmopathy.

The sequencing used peripheral blood mononuclear cells (PBMCs), collected at new diagnosis, from a patient treated with antithyroid drugs. The receptors stem from a man aged 18 to 29 with Graves disease. Both conserved end residues are part of each CDR3. Each record gives: CDR3 length, V gene, J gene, CDR3 protein.

17,TRBV6-5,TRBJ1-5,CASSFPGSLKRDQPQHF
14,TRBV27,TRBJ2-1,CASSRPGPYNEQFF
15,TRBV20-1,TRBJ2-3,CSFVRGGRVTDTQYF
13,TRBV12-3/TRBV12-4,TRBJ2-7,CASLGSGPLEQYF
10,TRBV2,TRBJ1-1,CASSDGEAFF
16,TRBV7-2,TRBJ1-4,CASSLRLGSSGEKLFF
13,TRBV13,TRBJ2-7,CASGTSGRYEQYF
15,TRBV20-1,TRBJ2-2,CSAAQLTWDTGELFF
16,TRBV6-1,TRBJ1-5,CASSESSRGRHQPQHF
15,TRBV27,TRBJ2-7,CASSWVIQGAYEQYF
14,TRBV4-2,TRBJ2-2,CASSALMNTGELFF
16,TRBV7-6,TRBJ2-1,CASSGRGVLNDNEQFF
12,TRBV20-1,TRBJ1-1,CSARPGNTEAFF
11,TRBV12-3/TRBV12-4,TRBJ2-1,CASTNSNEQFF
13,TRBV6-1,TRBJ2-7,CASSGLGIYEQYF
14,TRBV25-1,TRBJ2-7,CASAPAGVVYEQYF
15,TRBV2,TRBJ2-1,CASSEGQRPYNEQFF
15,TRBV7-9,TRBJ2-1,CASSPRTTPGNEQFF
17,TRBV28,TRBJ2-6,CASSLQELFSGANVLTF
22,TRBV29-1,TRBJ2-6,CSPTHRDRGSDSDSSGANVLTF
14,TRBV9,TRBJ2-3,CASSIRPPPDTQYF
15,TRBV5-1,TRBJ2-3,CASSLGQFNTDTQYF
16,TRBV19,TRBJ1-5,CASISVGTDSNQPQHF
14,TRBV2,TRBJ1-2,CATLKQLGPLGYTF
12,TRBV28,TRBJ1-4,CASNLKMEKLFF
14,TRBV5-1,TRBJ2-7,CASSSRTGLYEQYF
17,TRBV3-1,TRBJ2-7,CASSHLLRGRASYEQYF
12,TRBV5-6,TRBJ1-1,CASSSSGFSAFF
15,TRBV14,TRBJ2-5,CASSQELAGVETQYF
17,TRBV5-1,TRBJ2-1,CASSLYRGAGGYNEQFF
15,TRBV11-2,TRBJ2-1,CASSPIPGSYNEQFF
16,TRBV18,TRBJ1-1,CASSPPRAGYMTEAFF
15,TRBV15,TRBJ1-1,CATSSRTVGDTEAFF
13,TRBV18,TRBJ1-5,CASSPTSVEPQHF
14,TRBV7-6,TRBJ2-1,CASSLARNSNEQFF
15,TRBV12-3/TRBV12-4,TRBJ2-7,CASSLGLADSYEQYF
15,TRBV7-9,TRBJ1-1,CASSSYRAPNTEAFF
16,TRBV27,TRBJ1-2,CASSLSGVQRNYGYTF
13,TRBV20-1,TRBJ2-7,CSARVQGLYEQYF
16,TRBV28,TRBJ2-1,CASSQKLAGAYNEQFF
13,TRBV3-1,TRBJ2-7,CASSQDRSREQYF
14,TRBV19,TRBJ2-7,CASSEIPSSYEQYF
13,TRBV7-9,TRBJ1-2,CASNRQGGEGYTF
15,TRBV5-1,TRBJ2-7,CASSYLRAERIEQYF
15,TRBV20-1,TRBJ1-5,CSAVGGGGIGQPQHF
15,TRBV7-9,TRBJ2-7,CASSLIGEGAYEQYF
15,TRBV20-1,TRBJ2-5,CSARVRAGEGETQYF
14,TRBV30,TRBJ2-7,CAWKGLGIVGEQYF
17,TRBV5-1,TRBJ2-5,CASSFQTSGRAGETQYF
14,TRBV28,TRBJ1-1,CASTPGGRDTEAFF
15,TRBV5-1,TRBJ2-5,CASSFYQGKEETQYF
14,TRBV6-1,TRBJ1-2,CASSEAHGSMRYTF